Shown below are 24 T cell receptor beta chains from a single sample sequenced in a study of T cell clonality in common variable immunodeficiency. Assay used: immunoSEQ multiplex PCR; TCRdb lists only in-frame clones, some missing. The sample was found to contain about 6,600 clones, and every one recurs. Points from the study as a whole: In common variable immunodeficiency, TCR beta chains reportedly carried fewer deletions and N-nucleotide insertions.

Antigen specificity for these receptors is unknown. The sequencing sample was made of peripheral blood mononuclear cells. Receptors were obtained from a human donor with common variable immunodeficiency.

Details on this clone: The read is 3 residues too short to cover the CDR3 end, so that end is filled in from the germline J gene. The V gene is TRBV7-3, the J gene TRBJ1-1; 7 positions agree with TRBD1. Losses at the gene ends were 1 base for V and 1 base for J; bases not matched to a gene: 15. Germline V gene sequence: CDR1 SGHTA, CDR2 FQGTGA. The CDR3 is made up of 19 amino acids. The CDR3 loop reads CASSLRTGGGGEANTEAFF. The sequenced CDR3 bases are TGTGCCAGCAGCTTAAGGACCGGCGGAGGGGGCGAAGCGAACACTGAA. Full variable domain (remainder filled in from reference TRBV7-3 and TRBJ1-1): GAGVSQTPSNKVTEKGKYVELRCDPISGHTALYWYRQSLGQGPEFLIYFQGTGAADDSGLPNDRFFAVRPEGSVSTLKIQRTERGDSAVYLCASSLRTGGGGEANTEAFFGQGTRLTVV.

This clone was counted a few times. The part of the CDR3 DNA that was read is TGTGCCAGCTCACCGGGGGTCCTAGCGGGGTTCTCTGGAAACACC. Its translation is CASSPGVLAGFSGNT. The complete CDR3 reads CASSPGVLAGFSGNTIYF. J is TRBJ1-3 and V is TRBV18; D might be TRBD1 (5 bases). The CDR3 end falls 3 residues outside the read, so it is completed with the germline J gene. V was pared by 3 bases and J by 0 bases, with 18 bases between. The CDR3 runs 18 residues. Germline lookup yields CDR1 KGHSH and CDR2 LQKENI.

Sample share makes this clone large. The CDR3 here is CASSLEGLSSYEQYF. The part of the CDR3 DNA that was read is TGTGCCAGCAGCCTGGAGGGGTTGAGCTCCTACGAG. This chain uses TRBV9 with TRBJ2-7; a possible D gene is TRBD2 (6 bases). The observed sequence ends 3 residues before the CDR3 terminus, with the missing tail filled in from the germline J gene. The ends were cut back, 4 bases at V and 0 bases at J, with 14 bases in the middle. In germline, CDR1 is SGDLS, CDR2 YYNGEE. This CDR3 is built from 15 residues.

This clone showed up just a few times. CDR3 amino acids: CASSIRGEETQYF. The CDR3 DNA, read in part, is TGTGCCAGTAGTATCCGGGGAGAAGAGACC. The V and J genes are TRBV19 and TRBJ2-5; tentative D call: TRBD2 (5 bases). From the germline J gene comes the end of the CDR3, since the read stops 3 residues before it. This CDR3 spans 13 amino acids. With 3 bases removed from V and 3 bases from J, the gap between germline ends came to 8 bases. Germline V gene data show CDR1 as LNHDA and CDR2 as SQIVND (reference sequence).

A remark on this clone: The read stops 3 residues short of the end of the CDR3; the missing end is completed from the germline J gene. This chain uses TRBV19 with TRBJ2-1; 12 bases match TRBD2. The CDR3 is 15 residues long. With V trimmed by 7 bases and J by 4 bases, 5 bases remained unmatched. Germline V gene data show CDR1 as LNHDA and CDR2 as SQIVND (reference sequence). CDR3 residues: CASTPSGGGYNEQFF. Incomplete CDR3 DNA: TGTGCCAGTACCCCTAGCGGGGGGGGTTACAATGAG.

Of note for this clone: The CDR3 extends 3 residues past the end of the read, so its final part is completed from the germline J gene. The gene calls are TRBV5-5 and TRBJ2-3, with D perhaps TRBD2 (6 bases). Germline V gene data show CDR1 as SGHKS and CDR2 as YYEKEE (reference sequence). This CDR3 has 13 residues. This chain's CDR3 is CASSAASDPTQYF. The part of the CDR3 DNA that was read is TGTGCCAGCAGCGCCGCTAGCGACCCGACG.

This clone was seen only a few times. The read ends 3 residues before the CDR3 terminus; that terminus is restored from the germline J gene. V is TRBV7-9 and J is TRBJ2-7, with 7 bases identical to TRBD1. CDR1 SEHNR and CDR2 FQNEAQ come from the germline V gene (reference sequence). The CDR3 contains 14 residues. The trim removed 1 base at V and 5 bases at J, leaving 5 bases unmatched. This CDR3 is CASSLGQGIDEQYF. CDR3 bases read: TGTGCCAGCAGCTTAGGACAGGGAATCGACGAG.

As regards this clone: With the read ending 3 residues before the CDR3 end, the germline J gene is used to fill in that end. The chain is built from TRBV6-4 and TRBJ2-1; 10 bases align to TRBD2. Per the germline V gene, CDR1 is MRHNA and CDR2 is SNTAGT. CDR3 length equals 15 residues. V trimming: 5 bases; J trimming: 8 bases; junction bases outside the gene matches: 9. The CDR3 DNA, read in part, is TGTGCCAGCAGTCAAGCGGGAGGGCCCTCCGATGAG. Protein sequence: CASSQAGGPSDE. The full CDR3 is CASSQAGGPSDEQFF.

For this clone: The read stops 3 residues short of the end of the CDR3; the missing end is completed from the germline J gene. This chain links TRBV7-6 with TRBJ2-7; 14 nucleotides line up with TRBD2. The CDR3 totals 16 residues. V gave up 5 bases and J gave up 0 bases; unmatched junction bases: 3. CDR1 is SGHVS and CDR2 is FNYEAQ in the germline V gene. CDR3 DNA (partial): TGTGCCAGCAGCGGTGGACTAGCGGGAGGCTCCTACGAG. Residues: CASSGGLAGGSYE. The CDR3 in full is CASSGGLAGGSYEQYF. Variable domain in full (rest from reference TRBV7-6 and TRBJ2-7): GAGVSQSPRYKVTKRGQDVALRCDPISGHVSLYWYRQALGQGPEFLTYFNYEAQQDKSGLPNDRFSAERPEGSISTLTIQRTEQRDSAMYRCASSGGLAGGSYEQYFGPGTRLTVT.

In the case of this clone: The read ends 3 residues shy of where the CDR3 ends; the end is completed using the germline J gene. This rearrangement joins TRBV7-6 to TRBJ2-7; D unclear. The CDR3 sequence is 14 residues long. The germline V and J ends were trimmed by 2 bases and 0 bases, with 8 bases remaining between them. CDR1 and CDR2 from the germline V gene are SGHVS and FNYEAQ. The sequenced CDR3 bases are TGTGCCAGCAGCTTATTAGTAAGCTCCTACGAG. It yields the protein CASSLLVSSYE. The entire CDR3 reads CASSLLVSSYEQYF.

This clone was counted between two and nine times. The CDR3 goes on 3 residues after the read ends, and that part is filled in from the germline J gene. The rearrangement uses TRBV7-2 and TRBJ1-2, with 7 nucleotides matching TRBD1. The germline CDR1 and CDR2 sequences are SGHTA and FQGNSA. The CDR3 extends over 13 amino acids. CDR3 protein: CASSMGWDSSYTF. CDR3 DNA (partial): TGTGCCAGCAGCATGGGGTGGGACAGCAGC.

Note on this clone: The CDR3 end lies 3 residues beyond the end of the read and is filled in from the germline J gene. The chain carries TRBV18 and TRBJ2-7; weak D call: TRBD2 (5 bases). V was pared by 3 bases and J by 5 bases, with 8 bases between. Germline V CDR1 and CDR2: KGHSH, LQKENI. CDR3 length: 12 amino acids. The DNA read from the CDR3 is TGTGCCAGCTCACCCTCTAGCAACGAG. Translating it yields CASSPSSNE. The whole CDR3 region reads CASSPSSNEQYF.

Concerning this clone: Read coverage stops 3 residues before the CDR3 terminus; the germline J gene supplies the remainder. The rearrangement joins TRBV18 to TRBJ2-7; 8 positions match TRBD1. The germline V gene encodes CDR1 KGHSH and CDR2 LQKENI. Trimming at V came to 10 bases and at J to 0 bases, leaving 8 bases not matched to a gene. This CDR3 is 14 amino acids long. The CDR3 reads CAKSPDRDSYEQYF. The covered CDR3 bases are TGTGCCAAGTCCCCGGACAGGGACTCCTACGAG.

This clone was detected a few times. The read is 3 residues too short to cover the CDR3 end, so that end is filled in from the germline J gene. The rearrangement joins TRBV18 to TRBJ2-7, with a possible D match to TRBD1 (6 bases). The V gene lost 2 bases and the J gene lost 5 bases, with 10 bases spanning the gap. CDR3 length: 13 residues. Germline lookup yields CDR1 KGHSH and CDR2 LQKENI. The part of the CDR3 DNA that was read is TGTGCCAGCTCACCAGCCAGGGGCAACGAG. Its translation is CASSPARGNE. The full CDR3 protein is CASSPARGNEQYF.

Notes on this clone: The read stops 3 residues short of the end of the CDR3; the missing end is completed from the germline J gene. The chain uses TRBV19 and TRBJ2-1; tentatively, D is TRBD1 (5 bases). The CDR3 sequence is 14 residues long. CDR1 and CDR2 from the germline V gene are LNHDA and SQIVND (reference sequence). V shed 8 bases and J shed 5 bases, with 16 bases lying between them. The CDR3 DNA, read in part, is TGTGCCAGTCGTCTCCAGGGAAACCACAATGAG. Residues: CASRLQGNHNE. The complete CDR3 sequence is CASRLQGNHNEQFF. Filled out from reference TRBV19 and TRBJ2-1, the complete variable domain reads DGGITQSPKYLFRKEGQNVTLSCEQNLNHDAMYWYRQDPGQGLRLIYYSQIVNDFQKGDIAEGYSVSREKKESFPLTVTSAQKNPTAFYLCASRLQGNHNEQFFGPGTRLTVL.

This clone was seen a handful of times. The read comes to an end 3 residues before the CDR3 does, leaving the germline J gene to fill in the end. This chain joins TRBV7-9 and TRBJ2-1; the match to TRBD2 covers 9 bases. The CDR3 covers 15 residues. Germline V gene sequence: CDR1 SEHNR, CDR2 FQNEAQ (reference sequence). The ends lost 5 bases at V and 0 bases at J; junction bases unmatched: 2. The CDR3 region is CASSLSGSSYNEQFF. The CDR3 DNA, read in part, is TGTGCCAGCAGCCTTAGCGGGAGCTCCTACAATGAG.

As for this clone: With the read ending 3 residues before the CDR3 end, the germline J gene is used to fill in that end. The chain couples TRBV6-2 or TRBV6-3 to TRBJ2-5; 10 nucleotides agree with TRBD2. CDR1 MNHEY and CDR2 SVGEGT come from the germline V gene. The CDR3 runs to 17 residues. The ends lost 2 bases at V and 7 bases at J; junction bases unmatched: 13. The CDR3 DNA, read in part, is TGTGCCAGCAGTTACGGGCCTAGCGGGAGAACGGAGGCGACC. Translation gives CASSYGPSGRTEAT. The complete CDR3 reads CASSYGPSGRTEATQYF.

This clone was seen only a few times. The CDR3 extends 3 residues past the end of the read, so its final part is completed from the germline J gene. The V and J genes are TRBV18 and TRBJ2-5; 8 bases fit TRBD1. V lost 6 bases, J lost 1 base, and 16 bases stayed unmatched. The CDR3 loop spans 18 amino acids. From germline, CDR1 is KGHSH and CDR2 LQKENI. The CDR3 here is CASSTSGGAIGGQETQYF. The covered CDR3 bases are TGTGCCAGCTCGACCTCAGGGGGCGCAATAGGAGGCCAAGAGACC.

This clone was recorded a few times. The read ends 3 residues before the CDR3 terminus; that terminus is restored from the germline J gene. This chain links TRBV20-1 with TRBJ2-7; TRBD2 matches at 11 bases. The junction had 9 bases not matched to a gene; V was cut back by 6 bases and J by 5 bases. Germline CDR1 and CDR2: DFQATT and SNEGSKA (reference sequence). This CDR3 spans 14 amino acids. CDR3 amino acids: CSAIAGGPINEQYF. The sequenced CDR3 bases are TGCAGTGCAATAGCGGGAGGGCCAATAAACGAG.

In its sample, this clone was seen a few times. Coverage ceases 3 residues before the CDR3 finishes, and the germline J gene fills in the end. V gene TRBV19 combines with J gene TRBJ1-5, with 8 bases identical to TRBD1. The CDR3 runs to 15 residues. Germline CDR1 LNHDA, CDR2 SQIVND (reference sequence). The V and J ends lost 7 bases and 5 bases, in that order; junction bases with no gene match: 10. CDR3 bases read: TGTGCCAGTACCCCACTGGACAGGGCGCATCAGCCC. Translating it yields CASTPLDRAHQP. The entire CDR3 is CASTPLDRAHQPQHF.

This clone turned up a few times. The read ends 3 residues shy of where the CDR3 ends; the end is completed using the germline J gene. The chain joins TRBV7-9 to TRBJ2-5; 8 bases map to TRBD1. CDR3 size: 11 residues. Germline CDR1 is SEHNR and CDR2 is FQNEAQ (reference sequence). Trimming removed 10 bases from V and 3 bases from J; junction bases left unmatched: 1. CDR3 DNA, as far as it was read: TGTGCCACGGACAGGGAAGAGACC. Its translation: CATDREET. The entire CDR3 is CATDREETQYF. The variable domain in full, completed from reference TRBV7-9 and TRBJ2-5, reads DTGVSQNPRHKITKRGQNVTFRCDPISEHNRLYWYRQTLGQGPEFLTYFQNEAQLEKSRLLSDRFSAERPKGSFSTLEIQRTEQGDSAMYLCATDREETQYFGPGTRLLVL.

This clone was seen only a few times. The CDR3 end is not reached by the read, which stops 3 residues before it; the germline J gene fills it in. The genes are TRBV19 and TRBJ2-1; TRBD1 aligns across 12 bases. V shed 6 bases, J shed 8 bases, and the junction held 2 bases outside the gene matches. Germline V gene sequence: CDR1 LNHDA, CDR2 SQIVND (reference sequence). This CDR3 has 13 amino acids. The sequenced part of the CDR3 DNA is TGTGCCAGTAGCGGGACAGGGGGCGATGAG. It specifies CASSGTGGDE. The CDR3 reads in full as CASSGTGGDEQFF.

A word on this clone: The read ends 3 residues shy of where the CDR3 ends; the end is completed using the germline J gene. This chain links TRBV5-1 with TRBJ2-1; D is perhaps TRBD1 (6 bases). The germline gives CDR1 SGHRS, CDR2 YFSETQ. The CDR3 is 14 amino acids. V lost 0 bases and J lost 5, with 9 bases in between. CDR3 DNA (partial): TGCGCCAGCAGCTTGGGGTGGACAGACAATGAG. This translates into CASSLGWTDNE. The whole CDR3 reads CASSLGWTDNEQFF. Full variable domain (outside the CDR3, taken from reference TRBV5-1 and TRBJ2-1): KAGVTQTPRYLIKTRGQQVTLSCSPISGHRSVSWYQQTPGQGLQFLFEYFSETQRNKGNFPGRFSGRQFSNSRSEMNVSTLELGDSALYLCASSLGWTDNEQFFGPGTRLTVL.

Incomplete CDR3 DNA: TGTGCCAGCAGCTTCGGGTCGTTGGGAGAGACC. Encoded protein: CASSFGSLGET. The whole CDR3 sequence is CASSFGSLGETQYF. V is TRBV7-3 and J is TRBJ2-5; no definite D call. The DNA ends 3 residues before the CDR3 does, and the rest of the CDR3 is filled in from the germline J gene. Trimming cost V 3 bases and J 4 bases, with 12 bases left between them. The length of the CDR3 is 14 residues. Germline-derived CDR1 and CDR2 are SGHTA and FQGTGA.